This T cell receptor beta chain was recorded in a study of T-cell memory formation after mild COVID-19. On the study more broadly: Clustering of TCRs was largely donor specific.

TCRdb fed the 5' RACE reads into MiXCR, producing one record per CDR3 protein. Seen here are 150,000 to 200,000 distinct CDR3 sequences, around 10% observed once, and the top ten hold approximately 3.8%. CDR1 MNHNS and CDR2 SASEGT come from the germline V gene. The CDR3 has 13 amino acids. Trimming took 8 bases from V and 0 from J, leaving 5 bases between them. Study-level results: Chiefly within CM and EM were the contracting CD4+ clones; CD8+ ones were within EMRA. Among clones contracting day 15 to 85, CD4/CD8 was balanced, whereas later expanders leaned CD4+.

With respect to this clonotype: No antigen is known for it.

The gene calls are TRBV6-1 and TRBJ2-6; D gene unclear. This TCR derives from a young man who had mild COVID-19 (a few samples of this study predate the infection). Cell type and time point are not known. Sequenced sample: PBMCs or a T cell subset sorted from them (not recorded which). The CDR3 DNA sequence: TGTGCCAGCTGGTCCTCTGGGGCCAACGTCCTGACTTTC. Translating it yields CASWSSGANVLTF.